This TCR beta chain stems from a study of blood T cell repertoires in COVID-19. Study-wide context: Samples came from the United States, Italy and Spain, spanning acute and convalescent COVID-19. T cells, B-cell-depleted T cells, or PBMCs provided the cDNA or gDNA that served as material.

Libraries were prepared by immunoSEQ multiplex PCR; TCRdb keeps only in-frame clonotypes and omits some of them. The table includes about 210,000 clones, 80% detected once. This CDR3 region has 16 residues. Germline values: CDR1 SGHNT, CDR2 YYREEE (reference sequence). J gave up 8 bases and V 1 base, and 10 bases lay outside the gene matches. The material sequenced was peripheral blood. This sequence originates from a woman in her seventies with acute or convalescent COVID-19. The V gene is TRBV5-4, the J gene TRBJ2-3; 10 bases agree with TRBD2. CDR3 in amino acids: CASSLNQRGGQGTQYF. CDR3 in DNA: TGTGCCAGCAGCTTGAATCAGCGGGGGGGCCAGGGTACGCAGTATTTT. The whole variable domain, filled in from reference TRBV5-4 and TRBJ2-3, reads ETGVTQSPTHLIKTRGQQVTLRCSSQSGHNTVSWYQQALGQGPQFIFQYYREEENGRGNFPPRFSGLQFPNYSSELNVNALELDDSALYLCASSLNQRGGQGTQYFGPGTRLTVL.